This TCR beta chain was observed in a study of graft-versus-host responses after intestinal transplantation. Sequenced by immunoSEQ multiplex PCR; TCRdb stores in-frame clones only, minus some. There are about 120,000 clones in the sample; 90% occur only once, and approximately 0.18% lies in the top ten. Trimming at V came to 2 bases and at J to 5 bases, leaving 7 bases not matched to a gene. The CDR3 covers 15 residues. Per the germline V gene, CDR1 is WSHSY and CDR2 is SAAADI. Study-wide points: Among recipient marrow samples, GvH clones were found; some appeared first in ileum or blood.

On this clone: No antigen is known for it.

The TCR was taken from a human donor who received an intestinal transplant. The chain joins TRBV10-2 to TRBJ2-7; 9 bases align to TRBD2. The sample in question was unstimulated CD4+ T cells sorted from spleen or lymph node cells, obtained before intestinal transplant. CDR3 in DNA: TGCGCCAGCAGTGAGGGGCGGGGGGGCTACCACGAGCAGTACTTC. This codes for CASSEGRGGYHEQYF.